This is a list of T cell receptor beta chains from one sample in a study of CD8 T cells in Susac syndrome. TCRdb processed the immunoSEQ multiplex PCR reads anew with MiXCR; each CDR3 protein has one entry. The repertoire holds roughly 150,000 distinct CDR3 sequences, nearly 97% seen once, with 0.065% to 0.095% in the top ten. Sequenced sample: CD4+ T cells from PBMCs. These receptors all stem from a human donor with Susac syndrome. Each CDR3 is given with its conserved first and last residue. Each record gives: clone size, V gene, J gene, CDR3 protein. Some rows have no size entry. The others give once, few or many, or a class for an expanded clone.

NA	TRBV18	TRBJ1-4	CASSPGKNEKLFF
NA	TRBV13	TRBJ2-2	CASSLMPGELFF
NA	TRBV24-1	TRBJ2-1	CATSAAGVYNEQFF
NA	TRBV11-3	TRBJ2-1	CASSLDRASPKQFF
once	TRBV3-1	TRBJ1-2	CASSLRSPINYGYTF
once	TRBV30	TRBJ1-2	CAWVDRTNYGYTF
once	TRBV29-1	TRBJ2-7	CSVDNPTVGSEQYF
NA	TRBV7-8	TRBJ2-3	CASSPGHADGQYF
once	TRBV5-1	TRBJ2-4	CASSSPGQKNIQYF
once	TRBV9	TRBJ1-1	CASSVVGRGAEFEAFF
NA	TRBV20-1	TRBJ1-2	CSARDRGGYGYTF
NA	TRBV11-2	TRBJ1-2	CASSLDRATGYTF
NA	TRBV3-1	TRBJ2-7	CASSQGGLGVYEQYF
NA	TRBV28	TRBJ2-2	CASKDRNTGELFF
once	TRBV5-5	TRBJ2-3	CASRTQVHGTDTQYF
NA	TRBV4-1	TRBJ2-2	CASSQVGGRAGELFF
once	TRBV4-1	TRBJ1-5	CASSQVVSLGVGGQPQHF
NA	TRBV20-1	TRBJ1-1	CGFGGANTEAFF
NA	TRBV6-2/TRBV6-3	TRBJ2-5	CASRPPASGGRETQYF
NA	TRBV9	TRBJ1-6	CASSVGQRGSPLHF
NA	TRBV14	TRBJ1-1	CASSQDMNTEAFF
NA	TRBV9	TRBJ2-4	CASSPRGGGGGNIQYF
NA	TRBV20-1	TRBJ2-1	CSARPGGSSSYNEQFF
NA	TRBV12-3/TRBV12-4	TRBJ2-1	CASSLVHEQFF
NA	TRBV12-3/TRBV12-4	TRBJ2-3	CASSRRRVLEDTQYF
once	TRBV7-9	TRBJ1-2	CASSLDGAGRYGYTF
once	TRBV20-1	TRBJ2-1	CSAPRDFNEQFF
NA	TRBV11-2	TRBJ2-7	CASSSPRPEQYF
NA	TRBV29-1	TRBJ2-5	CSAGLALETQYF
NA	TRBV29-1	TRBJ1-2	CSVRRDGYTF
NA	TRBV29-1	TRBJ2-2	CSVLGGYHTGELFF
NA	TRBV20-1	TRBJ2-5	CSASGFRGIRETQYF
NA	TRBV5-4	TRBJ1-1	CASSLPSGVEAFF
NA	TRBV4-2	TRBJ2-1	CASSQDNWLAGTNEQFF
NA	TRBV7-2	TRBJ2-5	CASSYRTDGTQYF
NA	TRBV28	TRBJ2-6	CASSLSGNSGANVLTF
NA	TRBV10-3	TRBJ1-2	CAIRPLGQTSGYTF
NA	TRBV3-1	TRBJ2-3	CASSQGTARDTQYF
NA	TRBV7-9	TRBJ1-3	CASSSDVASSSGNTIYF